The clone carrying this TCR beta chain was detected ten times or more. Its antigen is currently unknown. This specimen belongs to a study of human T cells and chemical hapten exposure. At the level of the study: Reading of the patch tests, which applied 0.01% DPC to the upper back, occurred at 6 days. The study's findings and limits: Against controls, expanded TCRs gave rise to significantly more large CDR3 similarity clusters.

Trimming took off 6 bases at V and 4 bases at J, with 18 bases between the two ends. The CDR3 sequence is 15 residues long. Germline CDR1 MNHEY, CDR2 SVGEGT. Time point of the sample: pre-sensitization, week 0. The sample's treatment: therapeutic diphenylcyclopropenone sensitization with weekly scalp DPC. Via MiXCR, TCRdb re-called the RACE reads, giving one row per CDR3 protein. This sample has about 60,000 distinct CDR3 sequences, with 11% found just once. The V and J genes are TRBV6-2 or TRBV6-3 and TRBJ1-2; D possibly corresponds to TRBD1 (5 bases). The sequence was collected from a woman between 40 and 50 years old with alopecia areata. Some clones in this sample may be carry-over from other donors' samples. The sequencing here drew on whole blood, taken in connection with sensitization to the hapten diphenylcyclopropenone (DPC). The CDR3 sequence is CASSQDADSPYGYTF. CDR3 DNA sequence: TGTGCCAGCAGCCAAGACGCCGACAGTCCCTATGGCTACACCTTC.